Each of the 9 T cell receptor beta chains below was sequenced from the same sample in a study of T cell responses to AZD1222 COVID-19 vaccine. The protocol was immunoSEQ multiplex PCR, while the TCRdb copy is restricted to in-frame clones and leaves out a portion. The table has about 69,000 clones, over 65% seen once. The specimen was peripheral blood, collected 28 days after the second AZD1222 dose. The receptor source for this set is an adult who received the AZD1222 COVID-19 vaccine.

This chain links TRBV3-1 (or the pseudogene TRBV3-2) with TRBJ1-2; the match to TRBD1 covers 9 bases. Germline-derived CDR1 and CDR2 are LGHDT and YNNKEL (reference sequence). The CDR3 is made up of 13 amino acids. V lost 3 bases and J lost 6; bases outside the gene matches: 2. CDR3 protein: CASSQDRGHGYTF. The CDR3, as DNA: TGTGCCAGCAGCCAGGACAGGGGACATGGCTACACCTTC.

This chain uses TRBV7-3 with TRBJ2-1, with 8 nucleotides matching TRBD1. The CDR3 is 15 amino acids. Trimming removed 2 bases from V and 6 bases from J; junction bases left unmatched: 6. The germline V gene encodes CDR1 SGHTA and CDR2 FQGTGA. CDR3 residues: CASSLGGTGGNEQFF. The CDR3 coding sequence is TGTGCCAGCAGCTTAGGGGGAACAGGGGGCAATGAGCAGTTCTTC.

The J gene is TRBJ2-2, the V gene TRBV9; possibly TRBD2 for D (6 bases). V lost 1 base to trimming and J lost 7 bases, with 8 bases between them. The CDR3 is made up of 13 amino acids. In germline, CDR1 is SGDLS, CDR2 YYNGEE. CDR3 DNA sequence: TGTGCCAGCAGCGTAAAGGGAGGCGGGGAGCTGTTTTTT. Its protein product is CASSVKGGGELFF.

This chain joins TRBV20-1 and TRBJ1-1; 7 bases agree with TRBD1. The CDR3 length is 13 residues. Germline values: CDR1 DFQATT, CDR2 SNEGSKA (reference sequence). Losses at the gene ends were 3 bases for V and 5 bases for J; bases not matched to a gene: 6. The CDR3 sequence: CSASRQGGTEAFF. In nucleotides, the CDR3 is TGCAGTGCTAGTCGACAGGGAGGGACTGAAGCTTTCTTT.

This clone was observed a few times. The chain links TRBV11-2 to TRBJ2-3; D is perhaps TRBD1 or TRBD2 (5 bases each). The CDR3 extends over 15 amino acids. V was trimmed by 1 base and J by 6 bases, leaving 14 bases between them. CDR1 SGHAT and CDR2 FQNNGV come from the germline V gene. Here the CDR3 reads CASSLVSGNRDTQYF. CDR3 DNA sequence: TGTGCCAGCAGCTTAGTATCGGGGAACAGGGATACGCAGTATTTT.

This clone was picked up a small number of times. The J gene is TRBJ2-7, the V gene TRBV5-1, with 9 bases matching TRBD1. The CDR3 totals 14 residues. V dropped 6 bases and J dropped 1; count of bases not matched to a gene: 5. In germline, CDR1 is SGHRS, CDR2 YFSETQ. CDR3 amino acids: CASNRDRVSYEQYF. The CDR3 coding sequence is TGCGCCAGCAACCGGGACAGGGTGTCCTACGAGCAGTACTTC.

The chain has TRBV5-4 and TRBJ2-6, with D possibly matching TRBD2 (5 bases). Trimming left V 4 bases short and J 3 bases short, with 11 bases between. The germline V gene encodes CDR1 SGHNT and CDR2 YYREEE (reference sequence). The CDR3 covers 15 residues. CDR3: CASSPAAGGANVLTF. For the CDR3, the DNA is TGTGCCAGCAGCCCAGCCGCGGGTGGGGCCAACGTCCTGACTTTC. The full variable domain, with the rest looked up from reference TRBV5-4 and TRBJ2-6, is ETGVTQSPTHLIKTRGQQVTLRCSSQSGHNTVSWYQQALGQGPQFIFQYYREEENGRGNFPPRFSGLQFPNYSSELNVNALELDDSALYLCASSPAAGGANVLTFGAGSRLTVL.

V usage is TRBV11-2 and J usage is TRBJ1-1; D might be TRBD1 (5 bases). Germline CDR1 reads SGHAT; CDR2 reads FQNNGV. The CDR3 runs 14 residues. V lost 5 bases, J lost 3 bases, and 13 bases lay in between. The CDR3 is CASSPSGGDTEAFF. As DNA, the CDR3 is TGTGCCAGCAGCCCCAGCGGGGGGGACACTGAAGCTTTCTTT. The full variable domain, completed using reference TRBV11-2 and TRBJ1-1, is EAGVAQSPRYKIIEKRQSVAFWCNPISGHATLYWYQQILGQGPKLLIQFQNNGVVDDSQLPKDRFSAERLKGVDSTLKIQPAKLEDSAVYLCASSPSGGDTEAFFGQGTRLTVV.

The genes are TRBV3-1 (or the pseudogene TRBV3-2) and TRBJ2-5, with unresolved D. This CDR3 comprises 12 residues. The germline V gene has CDR1 LGHDT and CDR2 YNNKEL (reference sequence). V dropped 4 bases and J dropped 11 bases, with 14 bases sitting between them. This CDR3 is CASSPHSLEQYF. The CDR3, as DNA: TGTGCCAGCAGCCCTCACTCTCTGGAGCAGTACTTC.